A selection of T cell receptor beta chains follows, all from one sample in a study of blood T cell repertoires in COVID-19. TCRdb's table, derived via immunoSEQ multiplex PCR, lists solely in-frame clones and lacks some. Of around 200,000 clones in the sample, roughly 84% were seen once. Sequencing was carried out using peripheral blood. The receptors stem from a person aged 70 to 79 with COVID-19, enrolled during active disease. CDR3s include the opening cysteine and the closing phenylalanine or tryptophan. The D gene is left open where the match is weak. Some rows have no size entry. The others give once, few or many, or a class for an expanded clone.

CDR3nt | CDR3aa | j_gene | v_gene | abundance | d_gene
TGTGCCAGCAGGCTGGGGCCCTATGGCTACACCTTC | CASRLGPYGYTF | TRBJ1-2 | TRBV6-5 | . | .
TGTGCCAGCAGCTTATCTCTGGGGGCAGCCGAAAAACTGTTTTTT | CASSLSLGAAEKLFF | TRBJ1-4 | TRBV7-2 | . | .
TGTGCCAGCAGCCGCAGGCTGGATAATGAAAAACTGTTTTTT | CASSRRLDNEKLFF | TRBJ1-4 | TRBV5-6 | . | .
TGTGCCAGCAGCTTAGCGAGGCAGTTCTTC | CASSLARQFF | TRBJ2-1 | TRBV7-9 | . | .
TGTGCCAGCAGCGAGACAGGAGATGAGGGCTACACCTTC | CASSETGDEGYTF | TRBJ1-2 | TRBV6-6 | . | .
TGTGCCAGCAGCCAGGCGGGCCCCTACGAGCAGTACTTC | CASSQAGPYEQYF | TRBJ2-7 | TRBV7-6 | . | .
TGTGCCAGTAGTATATCGGCTGGGGCCAACGTCCTGACTTTC | CASSISAGANVLTF | TRBJ2-6 | TRBV19 | few | .
TGTGCCAGCTCACCACGGAGACCCGGGGAGCTGTTTTTT | CASSPRRPGELFF | TRBJ2-2 | TRBV18 | once | .
TGTGCCGGGGGGACAGGGGTATACTCTGGAAACACCATATATTTT | CAGGTGVYSGNTIYF | TRBJ1-3 | TRBV6-5 | . | TRBD1
TGCAGCGTACAACAGGGGACGTGGACTGAAGCTTTCTTT | CSVQQGTWTEAFF | TRBJ1-1 | TRBV29-1 | . | TRBD1
TGTGCCACCAGTGATACAGACAGTTTGGGGCAGTACTTC | CATSDTDSLGQYF | TRBJ2-7 | TRBV24-1 | . | .
TGCAGCGTATACCGGGATCCCCAATCCAGTGAGCAGTTCTTC | CSVYRDPQSSEQFF | TRBJ2-1 | TRBV29-1 | . | .
TGTGCCAGCAGCCAAGCGGGAGGGAACGAGGGTGGCTACACCTTC | CASSQAGGNEGGYTF | TRBJ1-2 | TRBV3-1/TRBV3-2 | . | .
TGCGCCAGCAGCCGCAGGGGCACCAATCAGCCCCAGCATTTT | CASSRRGTNQPQHF | TRBJ1-5 | TRBV4-1 | . | .
TGTGCCAGTAGTCCCCGGGACAGTAGCTCCTACGAGCAGTACTTC | CASSPRDSSSYEQYF | TRBJ2-7 | TRBV19 | . | TRBD1
TGCAGTGCTAGTGTCCCCCCCCCTTACTATGGCTACACCTTC | CSASVPPPYYGYTF | TRBJ1-2 | TRBV20-1 | . | .